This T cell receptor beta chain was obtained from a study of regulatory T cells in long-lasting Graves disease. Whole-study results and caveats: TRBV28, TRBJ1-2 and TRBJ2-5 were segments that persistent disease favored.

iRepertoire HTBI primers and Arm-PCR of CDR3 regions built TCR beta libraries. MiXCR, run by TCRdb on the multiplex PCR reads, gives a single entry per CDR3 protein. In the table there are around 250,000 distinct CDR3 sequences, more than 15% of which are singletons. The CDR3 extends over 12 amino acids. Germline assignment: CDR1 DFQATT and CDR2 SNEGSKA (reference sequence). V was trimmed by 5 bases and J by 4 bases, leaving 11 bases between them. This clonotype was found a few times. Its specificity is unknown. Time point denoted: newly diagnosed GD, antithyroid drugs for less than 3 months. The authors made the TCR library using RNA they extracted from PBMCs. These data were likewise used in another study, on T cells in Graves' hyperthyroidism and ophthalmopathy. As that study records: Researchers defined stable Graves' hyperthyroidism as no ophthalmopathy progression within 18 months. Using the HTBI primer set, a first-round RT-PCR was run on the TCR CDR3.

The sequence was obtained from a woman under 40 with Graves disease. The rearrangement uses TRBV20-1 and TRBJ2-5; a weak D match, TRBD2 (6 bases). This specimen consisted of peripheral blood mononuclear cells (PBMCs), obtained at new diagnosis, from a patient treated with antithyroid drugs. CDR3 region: CSAAGRRETQYF. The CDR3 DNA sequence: TGCAGTGCTGCGGGGCGCCGAGAGACCCAGTACTTC.